The 21 T cell receptor beta chains reported below all come from one sample, sequenced in a study of blood T cell repertoires in COVID-19. Data came from immunoSEQ multiplex PCR; TCRdb stores just in-frame clones and leaves some out. The data show approximately 350,000 clones, around 90% seen once. The sequencing sample was made of peripheral blood. These TCRs come from a woman aged 18-30 years who had recovered from COVID-19.

The genes are TRBV6-5 and TRBJ2-2, with D possibly TRBD2 on 6 matching bases. CDR3 length equals 16 residues. V lost 0 bases and J lost 5, with 13 bases in between. In germline, CDR1 is MNHEY, CDR2 SVGAGI. CDR3 nucleotides: TGTGCCAGCAGTTACTCGATGCGGGGCGGGACCGGGGAGCTGTTTTTT. Protein: CASSYSMRGGTGELFF.

This sequence joins TRBV30 and TRBJ1-4; TRBD1 matches 9 bases. Unmatched junction bases numbered 7, after V lost 0 bases and J lost 8 bases. Germline V gene sequence: CDR1 GTSNPN, CDR2 SVGIG (reference sequence). CDR3 length equals 15 residues. In DNA form, the CDR3 reads TGTGCCTGGAGTGTACGGGACAGGGTTTCCGAAAAACTGTTTTTT. This codes for CAWSVRDRVSEKLFF. The full variable domain, in which reference TRBV30 and TRBJ1-4 provide the parts outside the CDR3, is SQTIHQWPATLVQPVGSPLSLECTVEGTSNPNLYWYRQAAGRGLQLLFYSVGIGQISSEVPQNLSASRPQDRQFILSSKKLLLSDSGFYLCAWSVRDRVSEKLFFGSGTQLSVL.

The chain employs TRBV7-2 and TRBJ1-5, with D perhaps TRBD1 (6 bases). The germline V gene has CDR1 SGHTA and CDR2 FQGNSA. Deletions cut 5 bases from V and 2 bases from J, with 13 bases between. The CDR3 contains 15 residues. In DNA form, the CDR3 reads TGTGCCAGCAGCCCGGGTGCAGGGGGCAATCAGCCCCAGCATTTT. The encoded protein is CASSPGAGGNQPQHF.

This chain joins TRBV12-5 and TRBJ2-7; no firm D call. V lost 1 base and J 3 bases, leaving 4 bases between the germline ends. There are 12 residues in the CDR3. CDR1 is LGHNT and CDR2 is FRNRAP in the germline V gene. In DNA form, the CDR3 reads TGTGCTAGTGGTTTGGCCGGCTACGAGCAGTACGTC. This translates into CASGLAGYEQYV.

The V gene is TRBV18, the J gene TRBJ2-5; 8 bases fit TRBD2. The CDR3 has 17 amino acids. The germline V gene has CDR1 KGHSH and CDR2 LQKENI. Trimming took 3 bases from V and 6 from J; bases not matched to a gene: 15. The CDR3 nucleotides are TGTGCCAGCTCACCCGTTCGTGGGGGACTAGAGGGGAAGACCCAGTACTTC. Encoded protein: CASSPVRGGLEGKTQYF.

The V and J genes are TRBV20-1 and TRBJ1-4; no firm D call. Germline assignment: CDR1 DFQATT and CDR2 SNEGSKA (reference sequence). CDR3 length equals 10 residues. The chain's CDR3 is CSVHNEKLFF. The CDR3 DNA follows: TGCAGCGTACATAATGAAAAACTGTTTTTT.

The genes are TRBV29-1 and TRBJ2-2, with D maybe TRBD1 (6 bases). In germline, CDR1 is SQVTM, CDR2 ANQGSEA. Trimming took off 0 bases at V and 7 bases at J, with 15 bases between the two ends. The CDR3 sequence is 15 residues long. CDR3 sequence reads: CSVEDRNREGGELFF. The CDR3 region has the DNA TGCAGCGTTGAAGATCGGAACAGGGAAGGCGGGGAGCTGTTTTTT.

This clone turned up a few times. The chain links TRBV3-1 (or the pseudogene TRBV3-2) to TRBJ1-2; D is possibly TRBD1 (6 bases). The V and J ends lost 4 bases and 8 bases respectively, with 14 bases between them. This CDR3 region has 13 residues. The germline V gene has CDR1 LGHDT and CDR2 YNNKEL (reference sequence). The CDR3: CASSRGHSLGYTF. The CDR3 DNA reads TGTGCCAGCAGCCGGGGACACTCCCTCGGCTACACCTTC.

This chain connects TRBV7-9 to TRBJ2-6, with D possibly matching TRBD2 (5 bases). This CDR3 has 14 residues. CDR1 is SEHNR, CDR2 FQNEAQ, per germline (reference sequence). V dropped 5 bases and J dropped 5 bases, with 10 bases sitting between them. The CDR3 reads CASSGLARANVLTF. The CDR3 coding sequence is TGTGCCAGCAGCGGCTTAGCGAGGGCCAACGTCCTGACTTTC. Using reference TRBV7-9 and TRBJ2-6 for the parts outside the CDR3, the full variable domain is DTGVSQNPRHKITKRGQNVTFRCDPISEHNRLYWYRQTLGQGPEFLTYFQNEAQLEKSRLLSDRFSAERPKGSFSTLEIQRTEQGDSAMYLCASSGLARANVLTFGAGSRLTVL.

The chain employs TRBV27 and TRBJ1-1, with D tentatively TRBD1 (5 bases). This CDR3 has 16 amino acids. From germline, CDR1 is MNHEY and CDR2 SMNVEV (reference sequence). Trimming pared 2 bases from V and 1 base from J, leaving 14 bases between. The CDR3 is CASSLRSGRGNTEAFF. CDR3 DNA sequence: TGTGCCAGCAGTTTAAGATCGGGGAGGGGGAACACTGAAGCTTTCTTT.

The gene calls are TRBV5-8 and TRBJ2-5; D is possibly TRBD2 (5 bases). Germline V gives CDR1 SGHTS, CDR2 YDEGEE. There are 14 residues in the CDR3. Trimming took off 3 bases at V and 0 bases at J, with 9 bases between the two ends. In nucleotides, the CDR3 is TGTGCCAGCAGCTCAACTAGGCACCAAGAGACCCAGTACTTC. This gives the protein CASSSTRHQETQYF.

The chain has TRBV18 and TRBJ1-1, with a possible D match to TRBD1 (5 bases). CDR3 length equals 14 residues. V was pared by 4 bases and J by 2 bases, with 11 bases between. Germline V gives CDR1 KGHSH, CDR2 LQKENI. The CDR3 DNA sequence: TGTGCCAGCTCACAGACAGTGCCCAACACTGAAGCTTTCTTT. It is translated as CASSQTVPNTEAFF. Drawing the rest from reference TRBV18 and TRBJ1-1, the complete variable domain is NAGVMQNPRHLVRRRGQEARLRCSPMKGHSHVYWYRQLPEEGLKFMVYLQKENIIDESGMPKERFSAEFPKEGPSILRIQQVVRGDSAAYFCASSQTVPNTEAFFGQGTRLTVV.

V and J are TRBV5-4 and TRBJ2-2; 7 positions agree with TRBD2. With 6 bases clipped from V and 5 bases from J, the junction kept 13 bases outside the gene matches. Germline-derived CDR1 and CDR2 are SGHNT and YYREEE (reference sequence). The CDR3 sequence is 16 residues long. This CDR3 reads CASKMGTGGLTGELFF. CDR3 sequence (DNA): TGTGCCAGCAAAATGGGGACGGGAGGACTAACCGGGGAGCTGTTTTTT.

The V gene is TRBV7-9, the J gene TRBJ2-1, with D tentatively TRBD2 (6 bases). The CDR3 contains 12 residues. Looked up from germline, CDR1 is SEHNR and CDR2 is FQNEAQ (reference sequence). CDR3: CAAGGTHNEQFF. CDR3 sequence (DNA): TGTGCGGCGGGCGGGACCCACAATGAGCAGTTCTTC.

This sequence joins TRBV6-2 or TRBV6-3 and TRBJ2-3; TRBD2 agrees at 7 bases. V was clipped by 6 bases and J by 8 bases; unmatched bases: 14. Germline-derived CDR1 and CDR2 are MNHEY and SVGEGT. The CDR3 sequence is 15 residues long. CDR3 bases: TGTGCCAGCAGCAAAGGGCTAGCGGTACTCCGTACGCAGTATTTT. This translates into CASSKGLAVLRTQYF.

V and J are TRBV11-3 and TRBJ2-4; TRBD2 matches 10 bases. With V trimmed by 2 bases and J by 4 bases, 8 bases remained unmatched. The CDR3 spans 17 residues. CDR1 is SGHNT and CDR2 is YENEEA in the germline V gene. In DNA, the CDR3 is TGTGCCAGCAGCTTAATTCTAGCGGGAGACGCGAAAAACATTCAGTACTTC. Its translation: CASSLILAGDAKNIQYF.

The V call is TRBV6-2 or TRBV6-3, the J call TRBJ2-1; D remains ambiguous. The V gene lost 4 bases and the J gene lost 3 bases, with 13 bases spanning the gap. The germline V gene has CDR1 MNHEY and CDR2 SVGEGT. This CDR3 contains 15 residues. The CDR3 region has the DNA TGTGCCAGCAGTTTGGGCCTAAGTAACTACAATGAGCAGTTCTTC. This translates into CASSLGLSNYNEQFF.

This sequence joins TRBV18 and TRBJ2-1; TRBD2 agrees at 8 bases. Losses at the gene ends were 5 bases for V and 2 bases for J; bases not matched to a gene: 5. This CDR3 spans 15 amino acids. Germline CDR1 and CDR2: KGHSH and LQKENI. CDR3 protein: CASSYAGGPYNEQFF. In nucleotides, the CDR3 is TGTGCCAGCTCATACGCGGGAGGTCCCTACAATGAGCAGTTCTTC.

To note about this clone: The identical CDR3 is also encoded by other nucleotide sequences in the sample. The J gene is TRBJ1-1, the V gene TRBV7-9; D not resolved. The CDR3 is 13 residues long. Germline V gene data show CDR1 as SEHNR and CDR2 as FQNEAQ (reference sequence). Trimming stripped 3 bases from V and 1 base from J, with 6 bases between. In nucleotides, the CDR3 is TGTGCCAGCAGCTTCTACGAGAACACTGAAGCTTTCTTT. Residues: CASSFYENTEAFF.

This clone was seen more than once but under ten times. V gene TRBV28 combines with J gene TRBJ1-2, with 9 bases identical to TRBD1. This CDR3 spans 14 amino acids. V lost 3 bases, J lost 8 bases, and 7 bases stayed unmatched. Germline V gene lookup returns CDR1 MDHEN and CDR2 SYDVKM. The CDR3 bases are TGTGCCAGCAGTTTCCGGGACAGGGCCTCCGGCTACACCTTC. This codes for CASSFRDRASGYTF.

This clone was seen a single time. The CDR3 DNA sequence: TGTGCCAGCAGTTATGGGACAGGGTACGAAAAACTGTTTTTT. The encoded protein is CASSYGTGYEKLFF. The chain employs TRBV5-8 and TRBJ1-4; TRBD1 matches at 9 bases. Germline values: CDR1 SGHTS, CDR2 YDEGEE. CDR3 size: 14 residues. Unmatched junction bases numbered 7, after V lost 5 bases and J lost 8 bases.